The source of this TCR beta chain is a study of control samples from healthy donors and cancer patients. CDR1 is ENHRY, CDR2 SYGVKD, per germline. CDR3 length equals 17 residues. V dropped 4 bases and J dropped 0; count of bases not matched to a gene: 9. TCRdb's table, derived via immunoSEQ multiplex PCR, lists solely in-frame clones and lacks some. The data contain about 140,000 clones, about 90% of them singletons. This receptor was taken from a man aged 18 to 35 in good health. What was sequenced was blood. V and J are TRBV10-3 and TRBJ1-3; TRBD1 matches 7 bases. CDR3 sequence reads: CAISGKGASFSGNTIYF. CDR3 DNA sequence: TGTGCCATCAGTGGAAAGGGGGCCTCATTCTCTGGAAACACCATATATTTT.